The entry below gives a single T cell receptor (beta chain) sequence along with its context. Antigen specificity is unknown. V lost 3 bases, J lost 0 bases, and 3 bases lay in between. CDR3 length: 12 residues. From germline, CDR1 is SGDLS and CDR2 YYNGEE. The sample is drawn from a study of cytomegalovirus exposure and HLA in healthy donors. Study context: The roughly 120 validation repertoires used the same platform as the 600 to 750 first-cohort repertoires (as reported by a later analysis).

Produced via immunoSEQ multiplex PCR; TCRdb's table is partial and in-frame only. The sample includes around 98,000 clones, around 90% of them seen just once. Points from the study as a whole: TCR beta chains numbering more than 150 were designated cytomegalovirus-associated. Accounts indicate the classifier identified cytomegalovirus status with strong specificity and sensitivity.

The sample comprised PBMCs. The clonotype comes from a woman aged 25 to 39 in good health and CMV-seronegative. This chain joins TRBV9 and TRBJ1-1; no definite D call. The CDR3 region is CASSAMNTEAFF. As DNA, the CDR3 is TGTGCCAGCAGCGCAATGAACACTGAAGCTTTCTTT.